This T cell receptor (beta chain) was recovered during a study of cytomegalovirus exposure and HLA in healthy donors. Study at large: In a previous analysis, 120 million or so unique TCR beta sequences were found from some 180 million T cells. Study-level findings and limits: Among donors in an Asian-associated ancestry cluster, a later analysis reportedly found fewer N-insertions than the approximately 670-donor mean. In a later analysis, around 18,000 TCR beta sequences were associated with HLA alleles at 0.05 false discovery rate.

In the case of this clone: Its cognate antigen is unknown.

Germline V gene data show CDR1 as MGHRA and CDR2 as YSYEKL. J was trimmed by 8 bases and V by 1 base; bases with no gene match: 12. This CDR3 is built from 17 residues. Nominal health characterized the donors when sampled, though unrecorded immune exposures were likely. Vbeta (60) and Jbeta (13) primers were used in the PCR. Method: immunoSEQ multiplex PCR; TCRdb's copy keeps in-frame clones and lacks some. The record lists about 200,000 clones, of which the ten most abundant hold roughly 0.7%. The sample taken for sequencing was PBMCs. This clonotype originated in a boy under 18 in good health and CMV-seronegative. The chain employs TRBV4-1 and TRBJ1-2; TRBD1 matches 11 bases. CDR3 region: CASSQVLSGTGGIGYTF. CDR3 sequence (DNA): TGCGCCAGCAGCCAAGTCCTATCCGGGACAGGGGGGATCGGCTACACCTTC.